The 21 T cell receptor beta chains below were found in one sample sequenced in a study of Graves' ophthalmopathy and Graves' hyperthyroidism. Amplified material comprised TCR beta CDR3 regions derived from RNA transcripts. The library came from an HTBI-primed first-round RT-PCR and a second-round multiplex PCR. From the multiplex PCR reads, TCRdb called clonotypes with MiXCR, one entry per CDR3 protein. The sample lists approximately 460,000 distinct CDR3 sequences, roughly 14% seen once, with over 8% in the top ten. The specimen was blood. These receptors originate from a woman aged 25 to 39 with Graves' ophthalmopathy.

This clonotype has ten or more counts. The chain recombines TRBV6-2 or TRBV6-3 with TRBJ2-7; perhaps TRBD1 as D (6 bases). Germline V gene sequence: CDR1 MNHEY, CDR2 SVGEGT. The CDR3 spans 15 residues. V lost 6 bases and J 2 bases, leaving 17 bases between the germline ends. CDR3 residues: CASRSAQGSAYEQYF. For the CDR3, the DNA is TGTGCCAGCAGGTCCGCCCAGGGGTCAGCCTACGAGCAGTACTTC.

This clonotype was seen a few times. The V and J genes are TRBV28 and TRBJ2-1; perhaps TRBD2 as D (5 bases). The germline V gene has CDR1 MDHEN and CDR2 SYDVKM. V was shortened by 7 bases and J by 7 bases, with 17 bases between the two germline ends. This CDR3 region has 14 residues. CDR3 sequence: CASNLQSSGNEQFF. The CDR3 bases are TGTGCCAGCAATCTCCAATCGTCGGGGAATGAGCAGTTCTTC.

This chain uses TRBV18 with TRBJ1-2; the D is unclear. Trimming stripped 6 bases from V and 5 bases from J, with 13 bases between. This CDR3 comprises 13 residues. The germline gives CDR1 KGHSH, CDR2 LQKENI. CDR3 DNA sequence: TGTGCCAGCTCGCATCGACGGGAGTATGGCTACACCTTC. It yields the protein CASSHRREYGYTF. Full variable domain (rest looked up from reference TRBV18 and TRBJ1-2): NAGVMQNPRHLVRRRGQEARLRCSPMKGHSHVYWYRQLPEEGLKFMVYLQKENIIDESGMPKERFSAEFPKEGPSILRIQQVVRGDSAAYFCASSHRREYGYTFGSGTRLTVV.

This clonotype was recorded many times. CDR3 region: CASSQFRAGELFF. Here the CDR3 DNA reads TGTGCCAGCAGTCAGTTTAGGGCCGGGGAGCTGTTTTTT. The chain is built from TRBV6-5 and TRBJ2-2; D not certain. Trimming shortened V by 5 bases and J by 6 bases, and 10 bases separated the two germline ends. The CDR3 is 13 residues long. Germline-derived CDR1 and CDR2 are MNHEY and SVGAGI.

This clonotype was seen ten or more times. V is TRBV6-1 and J is TRBJ2-7; D is possibly TRBD1 (5 bases). V lost 3 bases and J lost 3, with 12 bases in between. This CDR3 spans 14 amino acids. Germline CDR1 MNHNS, CDR2 SASEGT. CDR3 DNA: TGTGCCAGCAGTGACCGGGCAGGGCACTACGAGCAGTACTTC. It specifies CASSDRAGHYEQYF.

This clonotype was picked up many times. CDR3 nucleotides: TGTGCCAGCAGCTTCCAATCTTGGGGGGAAGACTACGAGCAGTACTTC. It translates to CASSFQSWGEDYEQYF. V and J are TRBV11-2 and TRBJ2-7, with D maybe TRBD2 (6 bases). Germline V lookup: CDR1 SGHAT, CDR2 FQNNGV. This CDR3 region has 16 residues. The germline V and J ends were trimmed by 3 bases and 3 bases, with 18 bases remaining between them.

This clonotype was recorded at least ten times. The chain uses TRBV28 and TRBJ1-1, with D unresolved. Germline-derived CDR1 and CDR2 are MDHEN and SYDVKM. V was shortened by 1 base and J by 1 base, with 13 bases between the two germline ends. CDR3 length: 16 amino acids. CDR3 coding DNA: TGTGCCAGCAGTTTATTAATCGGGGAGGCGAACACTGAAGCTTTCTTT. It yields the protein CASSLLIGEANTEAFF.

This clonotype was counted only a few times. This sequence joins TRBV11-3 and TRBJ2-2, with 7 bases lining up with TRBD1. There are 15 residues in the CDR3. Germline lookup yields CDR1 SGHNT and CDR2 YENEEA. After removal of 5 bases from V and 3 bases from J, the junction contained 6 bases not matched to a gene. DNA of the CDR3: TGTGCCAGCAGCGGGGGACAGTCCTACACCGGGGAGCTGTTTTTT. Protein: CASSGGQSYTGELFF.

This clonotype has ten or more counts. V and J are TRBV28 and TRBJ2-5; D remains unclear. Germline V CDR1 and CDR2: MDHEN, SYDVKM. Trimming shortened V by 5 bases and J by 2 bases, and 12 bases separated the two germline ends. The CDR3 has 14 residues. Written as DNA, the CDR3 is TGTGCCAGCAGTATCGAAGGGCTTCAAGAGACCCAGTACTTC. Its protein product is CASSIEGLQETQYF. Together with reference TRBV28 and TRBJ2-5, the CDR3 gives the full variable domain: DVKVTQSSRYLVKRTGEKVFLECVQDMDHENMFWYRQDPGLGLRLIYFSYDVKMKEKGDIPEGYSVSREKKERFSLILESASTNQTSMYLCASSIEGLQETQYFGPGTRLLVL.

This clonotype was detected many times. V gene TRBV6-1 combines with J gene TRBJ2-7; no clear D. CDR1 is MNHNS and CDR2 is SASEGT in the germline V gene. This CDR3 spans 11 amino acids. V was trimmed by 6 bases and J by 7 bases, leaving 10 bases between them. CDR3 nucleotides: TGTGCCAGCAGCGCCACCCGGGAGCAGTACTTC. Protein sequence: CASSATREQYF.

Details on this clonotype: Germline is not matched at one junction end, which may reflect a read error. The V gene is TRBV6-4, the J gene TRBJ2-5; 8 bases are a match to TRBD2. CDR1 and CDR2 from the germline V gene are MRHNA and SNTAGT. This CDR3 comprises 15 residues. CDR3 region: CASSERRLARETKYF. Written as DNA, the CDR3 is TGTGCCAGCAGTGAGCGCCGACTAGCGCGGGAGACCAAGTACTTC.

In its sample, this clonotype was seen many times. The chain links TRBV7-9 to TRBJ2-7, with 7 bases matching TRBD1. CDR3 length: 14 amino acids. The germline V gene encodes CDR1 SEHNR and CDR2 FQNEAQ (reference sequence). Germline trimming cut 5 bases from V and 5 bases from J; bases unmatched to any gene: 9. CDR3 protein: CASSPRDSLDEQYF. As DNA, the CDR3 is TGTGCCAGCAGCCCACGGGACAGTCTTGACGAGCAGTACTTC.

This clonotype was counted between two and nine times. The chain has TRBV11-2 and TRBJ2-2; D might be TRBD1 (6 bases). Germline V gene data show CDR1 as SGHAT and CDR2 as FQNNGV. V was shortened by 1 base and J by 1 base, with 10 bases between the two germline ends. The CDR3 is made up of 16 amino acids. The CDR3 loop is CASSLVRRGNTGELFF. The CDR3 nucleotides read TGTGCCAGCAGCTTAGTCCGCAGGGGGAACACCGGGGAGCTGTTTTTT.

The chain couples TRBV2 to TRBJ2-5; TRBD2 is a possible D gene (5 bases). Germline CDR1 is SNHLY and CDR2 is FYNNEI. This CDR3 contains 12 residues. V was trimmed by 7 bases and J by 5 bases, leaving 11 bases between them. The CDR3 spells CASTASGETQYF. The DNA for the CDR3 is TGTGCCAGCACTGCCAGCGGCGAGACCCAGTACTTC.

This clonotype was observed at least ten times. The rearrangement uses TRBV20-1 and TRBJ1-5; tentative D call: TRBD1 (5 bases). Per the germline V gene, CDR1 is DFQATT and CDR2 is SNEGSKA (reference sequence). Trimming stripped 4 bases from V and 0 bases from J, with 16 bases between. The CDR3 is 16 residues long. CDR3 amino acids: CSATDQTDYSNQPQHF. The DNA for the CDR3 is TGCAGTGCTACCGACCAGACAGATTATAGCAATCAGCCCCAGCATTTT.

This clonotype appeared many times. The CDR3 loop reads CASSFAAVQETQYF. CDR3 coding DNA: TGTGCCAGCAGCTTCGCGGCAGTTCAAGAGACCCAGTACTTC. The chain couples TRBV7-9 to TRBJ2-5, with D unresolved. This CDR3 has 14 residues. CDR1 is SEHNR and CDR2 is FQNEAQ in the germline V gene (reference sequence). Trimming took off 3 bases at V and 2 bases at J, with 10 bases between the two ends.

In this sample, this clonotype turned up many times. The V gene is TRBV11-2, the J gene TRBJ1-2; D remains ambiguous. The CDR3 covers 13 residues. Trimming shortened V by 0 bases and J by 8 bases, and 10 bases separated the two germline ends. Germline V gives CDR1 SGHAT, CDR2 FQNNGV. CDR3: CASSLDFAGGYTF. For the CDR3, the DNA is TGTGCCAGCAGCTTAGACTTCGCAGGAGGCTACACCTTC.

This clonotype was seen many times. The chain combines TRBV30 with TRBJ2-7; 7 bases agree with TRBD2. Germline V gene data show CDR1 as GTSNPN and CDR2 as SVGIG (reference sequence). CDR3 length equals 16 residues. V lost 0 bases to trimming and J lost 6 bases; unmatched junction nucleotides: 14. The CDR3 nucleotides read TGTGCCTGGAGTGTAATCTTCTCCAGGGACTACTCCGAGCAGTACTTC. Protein sequence: CAWSVIFSRDYSEQYF.

This rearrangement joins TRBV12-5 to TRBJ1-1; 8 positions agree with TRBD1. Germline assignment: CDR1 LGHNT and CDR2 FRNRAP. The ends lost 6 bases at V and 4 bases at J; junction bases unmatched: 7. The CDR3 is 14 residues long. CDR3: CASGMDRAGTEAFF. CDR3 sequence (DNA): TGTGCTAGTGGCATGGACAGGGCGGGCACTGAAGCTTTCTTT.

A remark on this clonotype: A much more abundant neighbour one base away suggests this may be a read error. CDR3 sequence: CASSLPTREVTQYF. CDR3 nucleotide sequence: TGTGCCAGCAGCCTCCCGACTAGGGAGGTGACCCAGTACTTC. The V call is TRBV12-3 or TRBV12-4, the J call TRBJ2-5; tentative D call: TRBD2 (6 bases). The ends were cut back, 6 bases at V and 7 bases at J, with 18 bases in the middle. This CDR3 region has 14 residues.

There are many counts of this clonotype. The V call is TRBV20-1, the J call TRBJ1-1, with D possibly TRBD1 on 5 matching bases. Deletions cut 6 bases from V and 0 bases from J, with 14 bases between. Per the germline V gene, CDR1 is DFQATT and CDR2 is SNEGSKA (reference sequence). This CDR3 spans 14 amino acids. CDR3 protein: CSAVDRDMNTEAFF. Written as DNA, the CDR3 is TGCAGTGCCGTAGACAGAGACATGAACACTGAAGCTTTCTTT.